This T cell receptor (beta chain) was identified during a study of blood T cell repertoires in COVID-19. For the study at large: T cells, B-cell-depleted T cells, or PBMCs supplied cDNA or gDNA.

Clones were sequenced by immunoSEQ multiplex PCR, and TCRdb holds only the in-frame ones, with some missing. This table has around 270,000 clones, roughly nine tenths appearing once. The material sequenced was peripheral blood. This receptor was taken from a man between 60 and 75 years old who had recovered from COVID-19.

CDR3 in DNA: TGTGCCAGCAGCTCCCCGTTCGGCACCGGGGAGCTGTTTTTT. Protein sequence: CASSSPFGTGELFF. The J gene is TRBJ2-2, the V gene TRBV9; D gene ambiguous. The CDR3 consists of 14 residues. Germline V CDR1 and CDR2: SGDLS, YYNGEE. The V and J ends lost 4 bases and 4 bases respectively, with 11 bases between them.